Below, 18 T cell receptor beta chains from the same sample are listed, as sequenced in a study of blood T cells in healthy people across ages. Next came a second PCR, run for about 7 to 11 cycles, which used a sample-barcoded 5' primer along with a J-beta primer mix. One entry per CDR3 protein results from TCRdb running MiXCR on the 5' RACE reads. The data show 750,000 or so distinct CDR3 sequences, with approximately 25% seen just once and more than 7.5% held by the top ten. These data were also filed under a second study, of T cells of mothers and their children.

Sequences were obtained from blood. All receptors come from a boy aged 5-17 years in good health.

The V gene is TRBV29-1, the J gene TRBJ1-1; TRBD1 aligns across 8 bases. Trimming took 1 base from V and 5 from J; bases not matched to a gene: 18. CDR1 and CDR2 from the germline V gene are SQVTM and ANQGSEA. This CDR3 region has 18 residues. The CDR3 DNA follows: TGCAGCGTTGAAGGTCTTGGGTCCCGGGCAGGGGGCTTTACTGAAGCTTTCTTT. It translates to CSVEGLGSRAGGFTEAFF.

The chain uses TRBV18 and TRBJ1-3; 8 bases agree with TRBD1. The V gene end was trimmed by 5 bases and the J gene end by 0 bases; junction bases not matched to a gene: 3. Per germline, CDR1 KGHSH and CDR2 LQKENI. There are 15 residues in the CDR3. The CDR3 region has the DNA TGTGCCAGCTCATACGGACAGGGCTCTGGAAACACCATATATTTT. This codes for CASSYGQGSGNTIYF.

This chain joins TRBV2 and TRBJ1-2; the match to TRBD1 covers 7 bases. Germline V CDR1 and CDR2: SNHLY, FYNNEI. The V and J ends lost 6 bases and 7 bases, in that order; junction bases with no gene match: 8. CDR3 size: 13 residues. The CDR3 region has the DNA TGTGCCAGCAGCCCGACAGGGATCGGTGGCTACACCTTC. It translates to CASSPTGIGGYTF.

The chain carries TRBV4-1 and TRBJ2-1; a possible D gene is TRBD2 (5 bases). Trimming shortened V by 2 bases and J by 5 bases, and 13 bases separated the two germline ends. There are 15 residues in the CDR3. In germline, CDR1 is MGHRA, CDR2 YSYEKL. CDR3 protein: CASSQLLREHNEQFF. In DNA form, the CDR3 reads TGCGCCAGCAGCCAACTGTTGAGGGAGCACAATGAGCAGTTCTTC.

This clonotype has a handful of counts. The rearrangement uses TRBV7-3 and TRBJ2-1, with a weak D call TRBD2 (6 bases). The CDR3 covers 15 residues. The germline V gene encodes CDR1 SGHTA and CDR2 FQGTGA. V lost 5 bases, J lost 4 bases, and 15 bases lay in between. The CDR3 sequence: CASSEGLLVYNEQFF. CDR3 bases: TGTGCCAGCAGCGAGGGACTCCTAGTATACAATGAGCAGTTCTTC.

This clonotype was recorded a few times. The V call is TRBV4-2, the J call TRBJ1-4; 7 bases map to TRBD1. The trim removed 6 bases at V and 12 bases at J, leaving 13 bases unmatched. In germline, CDR1 is LGHNA, CDR2 YNFKEQ. CDR3 length: 14 residues. The CDR3 spells CASSTGTVDGELFF. The CDR3 region has the DNA TGTGCCAGCAGTACCGGGACAGTCGATGGGGAACTGTTTTTT.

The table lists this clonotype with a few counts. This rearrangement joins TRBV9 to TRBJ2-2, with D uncertain. This CDR3 spans 14 amino acids. Germline CDR1 reads SGDLS; CDR2 reads YYNGEE. V was shortened by 0 bases and J by 4 bases, with 7 bases between the two germline ends. Here the CDR3 DNA reads TGTGCCAGCAGCGTAGCTATAAGCACCGGGGAGCTGTTTTTT. It codes for CASSVAISTGELFF.

This clonotype appeared many times. This chain connects TRBV4-2 to TRBJ1-4, with a tentative D call TRBD1 (5 bases). CDR1 and CDR2 from the germline V gene are LGHNA and YNFKEQ. CDR3 length: 13 amino acids. Trimming took 6 bases from V and 10 from J, leaving 15 bases between them. The CDR3 sequence is CASSPTGVVKLFF. The CDR3 bases are TGTGCCAGCAGTCCCACGGGGGTCGTAAAACTGTTTTTT.

The chain recombines TRBV28 with TRBJ2-7; D assignment may be TRBD1 or TRBD2 (5 bases each). V was shortened by 6 bases and J by 2 bases, with 20 bases between the two germline ends. Germline loops: CDR1 MDHEN, CDR2 SYDVKM. The CDR3 loop spans 16 amino acids. In DNA form, the CDR3 reads TGTGCCAGCAGGGAAAGAGGGACGGCCCATACCTACGAGCAGTACTTC. Residues: CASRERGTAHTYEQYF.

This clonotype showed up just a few times. V gene TRBV7-2 combines with J gene TRBJ1-4; the match to TRBD1 covers 7 bases. This CDR3 is 16 amino acids long. In germline, CDR1 is SGHTA, CDR2 FQGNSA. J lost 1 base, V lost 1 base, and 3 bases had no gene match. CDR3 amino acids: CASSLEGALTNEKLFF. The CDR3 region has the DNA TGTGCCAGCAGCTTAGAGGGGGCCTTAACTAATGAAAAACTGTTTTTT.

The genes are TRBV29-1 and TRBJ1-2; D not certain. The germline CDR1 and CDR2 sequences are SQVTM and ANQGSEA. V was pared by 0 bases and J by 8 bases, with 10 bases between. The CDR3 length is 12 residues. Here the CDR3 reads CSVEERAGGYTF. CDR3 DNA: TGCAGCGTTGAAGAACGGGCAGGAGGCTACACCTTC.

The chain employs TRBV9 and TRBJ2-1; D perhaps matches TRBD1 (6 bases). The V and J ends lost 4 bases and 4 bases respectively, with 15 bases between them. The CDR3 covers 15 residues. The germline V gene has CDR1 SGDLS and CDR2 YYNGEE. CDR3 region: CASSFTGTDYNEQFF. In DNA form, the CDR3 reads TGTGCCAGCAGCTTCACAGGGACGGATTACAATGAGCAGTTCTTC.

The table lists this clonotype with a few counts. Here the CDR3 DNA reads TGCGCCAGCAGCAAGGGACAGGGGGGAGACTACGAGCAGTACTTC. Its protein product is CASSKGQGGDYEQYF. This chain connects TRBV5-1 to TRBJ2-7; 11 bases match TRBD1. Germline trimming cut 4 bases from V and 3 bases from J; bases unmatched to any gene: 6. The germline V gene encodes CDR1 SGHRS and CDR2 YFSETQ. The CDR3 runs to 15 residues.

The chain couples TRBV29-1 to TRBJ2-3; 7 bases are a match to TRBD1. J lost 0 bases, V lost 1 base, and 10 bases had no gene match. The CDR3 is 17 amino acids. Per germline, CDR1 SQVTM and CDR2 ANQGSEA. The CDR3 spells CSVEGTTGKDSTDTQYF. DNA of the CDR3: TGCAGCGTTGAAGGAACGACAGGGAAGGATAGCACAGATACGCAGTATTTT.

In DNA form, the CDR3 reads TGTGCCAGCAGTGAAGACGGTCAGCCCCAGCATTTT. Protein sequence: CASSEDGQPQHF. V and J are TRBV2 and TRBJ1-5, with no clear D. V was trimmed by 1 base and J by 6 bases, leaving 4 bases between them. The CDR3 contains 12 residues. Germline CDR1 reads SNHLY; CDR2 reads FYNNEI.

The chain is built from TRBV20-1 and TRBJ2-4, with 12 bases lining up with TRBD2. After removal of 0 bases from V and 2 bases from J, the junction contained 2 bases not matched to a gene. Germline V gene data show CDR1 as DFQATT and CDR2 as SNEGSKA (reference sequence). The CDR3 sequence is 16 residues long. This chain's CDR3 is CSARDLAGGPKNIQYF. The CDR3 DNA reads as TGCAGTGCTAGAGACCTAGCGGGAGGGCCCAAAAACATTCAGTACTTC.

V is TRBV3-1 and J is TRBJ2-5; D is unclear. V dropped 3 bases and J dropped 5 bases, with 19 bases sitting between them. There are 16 residues in the CDR3. Germline CDR1 and CDR2: LGHDT and YNNKEL (reference sequence). CDR3 region: CASSHATVGSRETQYF. The CDR3 coding sequence is TGTGCCAGCAGCCACGCAACCGTAGGGTCTCGGGAGACCCAGTACTTC.

This clonotype was observed at least ten times. The chain has TRBV5-6 and TRBJ2-1; 10 bases align to TRBD1. CDR1 and CDR2 (germline): SGHDT, YYEEEE. V shed 4 bases and J 8 bases; nucleotides not matched to a gene: 3. The CDR3 runs to 13 residues. Here the CDR3 DNA reads TGTGCCAGCAGCCTCGGGACAGGGGATGAGCAGTTCTTC. This codes for CASSLGTGDEQFF.